This T cell receptor beta chain stems from a study of cytomegalovirus exposure and HLA in healthy donors. Germline-derived CDR1 and CDR2 are SGDLS and YYNGEE. This CDR3 is 15 amino acids long. Losses at the gene ends were 0 bases for V and 5 bases for J; bases not matched to a gene: 5. A multiplex PCR was run with 60 Vbeta primers and 13 Jbeta primers. Profiled with immunoSEQ multiplex PCR; TCRdb holds only in-frame clones, not every one. Of some 130,000 clones in the sample, around 85% were seen once. Study outcomes and limitations: The authors later found TCR association rates varying by HLA locus, with DRB1 most and HLA-C fewest. Later work associated roughly 17,000 TCR beta sequences with HLA alleles at 0.05 false discovery rate.

As to this clone: Its antigen remains unknown.

Sequenced input: PBMCs. The sequence derives from a boy between 10 and 17 years old in good health and CMV-seronegative. The chain has TRBV9 and TRBJ1-1; TRBD1 matches at 9 bases. The CDR3 nucleotides are TGTGCCAGCAGCGTAGCCGGGACAGGGAGAACTGAAGCTTTCTTT. Protein sequence: CASSVAGTGRTEAFF. The full variable domain, its missing parts supplied by reference TRBV9 and TRBJ1-1, is DSGVTQTPKHLITATGQRVTLRCSPRSGDLSVYWYQQSLDQGLQFLIQYYNGEERAKGNILERFSAQQFPDLHSELNLSSLELGDSALYFCASSVAGTGRTEAFFGQGTRLTVV.